This T cell receptor (beta chain) was sequenced for a study of regulatory T cells in long-lasting Graves disease. This CDR3 has 13 amino acids. The germline V gene has CDR1 WNHNN and CDR2 SYGVQD (reference sequence). The V end was cut by 0 bases, the J end by 0 bases, with 3 bases between. Noted time point: newly diagnosed GD, antithyroid drugs for less than 3 months. Preparation of the TCR library used RNA extracted from PBMCs. Many counts were recorded for this clonotype. The TCR beta library used iRepertoire HTBI primers with Arm-PCR amplification of CDR3. From the multiplex PCR reads, TCRdb called clonotypes with MiXCR, one entry per CDR3 protein. The sample shows a few hundred thousand distinct CDR3 sequences, roughly 12% of them seen only once. A further study also used this sample, focusing on T cells in Graves' hyperthyroidism and ophthalmopathy.

The chain recombines TRBV10-1 with TRBJ2-7; D is unresolved. This clonotype was sampled from a woman in her late teens or twenties with Graves disease. Sequenced here: peripheral blood mononuclear cells (PBMCs), sampled at new diagnosis, from a patient treated with antithyroid drugs. The CDR3 loop reads CASSESPSYEQYF. Written as DNA, the CDR3 is TGCGCCAGCAGTGAGTCGCCCTCCTACGAGCAGTACTTC.